This TCR beta chain was obtained from a study of cytomegalovirus exposure and HLA in healthy donors. The CDR3 length is 15 residues. Germline lookup yields CDR1 KGHSH and CDR2 LQKENI. V trimming: 1 base; J trimming: 3 bases; junction bases outside the gene matches: 6. Both 60 Vbeta primers and 13 Jbeta primers went into the PCR. Profiling relied on immunoSEQ multiplex PCR, and the TCRdb table lists in-frame clones only, not all of them. The data show about 150,000 clones, with roughly three quarters seen just once and about 6.7% held by the top ten. Regarding the study as a whole: Specificity for CMV antigens was confirmed in vitro for a few of the CMV-associated chains. The study carried out a later analysis of TCR beta sequences. It associated 15,000 to 20,000 of them with specific HLA alleles at a false discovery rate of 0.05. The number of N-insertions in an Asian-associated ancestry cluster was reportedly below the 666-donor mean in a later analysis.

Regarding this clone: The antigen is undetermined.

This clonotype originated in a woman aged 40-49 years in good health and CMV-seropositive. The sample taken for sequencing was PBMCs. The chain combines TRBV18 with TRBJ2-7; 7 bases match TRBD2. Here the CDR3 DNA reads TGTGCCAGCTCACCACAACGAGGGGAGGGCTACGAGCAGTACTTC. Its translation: CASSPQRGEGYEQYF.